This TCR beta chain emerged from a study of cytomegalovirus exposure and HLA in healthy donors. PCR employed 60 Vbeta and 13 Jbeta primers. Clones were read by immunoSEQ multiplex PCR, and TCRdb kept only the in-frame ones, dropping some. The repertoire has over 100,000 clones, approximately 82% of them found once; the top ten carry more than 20%. This CDR3 is 12 amino acids long. The V end lost 4 bases, the J end lost 11 bases, and 12 bases lay between the germline ends. In germline, CDR1 is MNHEY, CDR2 SVGAGI. Sample: PBMCs. This clonotype was sampled from a man aged 25 to 40 in good health and CMV-seropositive. The chain uses TRBV6-5 and TRBJ1-5, with D unresolved. The CDR3 nucleotides are TGTGCCAGCAGTTCCTTCGGGTCAGCCCAGCATTTT. Residues: CASSSFGSAQHF.